A selection of T cell receptor beta chains follows, all from one sample in a study of blood T cell repertoires in COVID-19. The protocol was immunoSEQ multiplex PCR, while the TCRdb copy is restricted to in-frame clones and leaves out a portion. The data show nearly 110,000 clones, with almost 85% seen just once and roughly 4.4% held by the top ten. Sequenced: peripheral blood. The receptors stem from a human donor in a cohort sampled during active COVID-19. Both conserved end residues are part of each CDR3. Each record gives: D gene, V gene, clone size, J gene, CDR3 DNA, CDR3 protein. The D gene is left open where the match is weak. Part of the rows lack a size; the others show once, few, many or a class for expanded clones.

D gene: TRBD1
V gene: TRBV5-1
clone size: few
J gene: TRBJ1-5
CDR3 DNA: TGCGCCAGCAGCTTGGACGGGACAGCTAATCAGCCCCAGCATTTT
CDR3 protein: CASSLDGTANQPQHF

D gene: TRBD2
V gene: TRBV2
clone size: NA
J gene: TRBJ2-1
CDR3 DNA: TGTGCCAGCAGAGAGTCTAGCGGGGGCGGTGAGCAGTTCTTC
CDR3 protein: CASRESSGGGEQFF

D gene: TRBD1
V gene: TRBV2
clone size: few
J gene: TRBJ1-5
CDR3 DNA: TGTGCCAGCAGTGGGATTGGGGACAGAGGGCAGCCCCAGCATTTT
CDR3 protein: CASSGIGDRGQPQHF

D gene: NA
V gene: TRBV7-2
clone size: NA
J gene: TRBJ2-5
CDR3 DNA: TGTGCCAGCAGCCCCTACGGGACAAAAGAGACCCAGTACTTC
CDR3 protein: CASSPYGTKETQYF

D gene: NA
V gene: TRBV28
clone size: NA
J gene: TRBJ2-2
CDR3 DNA: TGTGCCAGCAGTTTATCAAACCGGGCCGGGGAGCTGTTTTTT
CDR3 protein: CASSLSNRAGELFF

D gene: NA
V gene: TRBV27
clone size: NA
J gene: TRBJ1-4
CDR3 DNA: TGTGCCAGCAGTTTAAGGGGGTCGAGAGAAAAACTGTTTTTT
CDR3 protein: CASSLRGSREKLFF

D gene: NA
V gene: TRBV21-1
clone size: NA
J gene: TRBJ2-3
CDR3 DNA: TGTGCCAGCAGCAAATCTAGCGGGAGGGCTGTAGATACGCAGTATTTT
CDR3 protein: CASSKSSGRAVDTQYF

D gene: NA
V gene: TRBV6-5
clone size: few
J gene: TRBJ1-4
CDR3 DNA: TGTGCCAGCAGTTACGGGCAGTCTAATGAAAAACTGTTTTTT
CDR3 protein: CASSYGQSNEKLFF

D gene: NA
V gene: TRBV6-5
clone size: NA
J gene: TRBJ1-2
CDR3 DNA: TGTGCCAGCAGCACAGGACAGAGCGGCTACACCTTC
CDR3 protein: CASSTGQSGYTF

D gene: NA
V gene: TRBV5-1
clone size: once
J gene: TRBJ1-6
CDR3 DNA: TGCGCCAGCAGCTTGCAAGGGGCAGAGTATTCACCCCTCCACTTT
CDR3 protein: CASSLQGAEYSPLHF

D gene: TRBD1
V gene: TRBV7-2
clone size: NA
J gene: TRBJ2-4
CDR3 DNA: TGTGCCAGCAGCCCACCGGGGACAGGGAACATTCAGTACTTC
CDR3 protein: CASSPPGTGNIQYF

D gene: NA
V gene: TRBV11-2
clone size: NA
J gene: TRBJ1-6
CDR3 DNA: TGTGCCAGCAGCCCCGGTCGTCCTGCAGGGAATAATTCACCCCTCCACTTT
CDR3 protein: CASSPGRPAGNNSPLHF

D gene: NA
V gene: TRBV7-9
clone size: NA
J gene: TRBJ1-5
CDR3 DNA: TGTGCCAGCAGCTTACAGGGCAATCAGCCCCAGCATTTT
CDR3 protein: CASSLQGNQPQHF

D gene: TRBD1
V gene: TRBV19
clone size: NA
J gene: TRBJ1-5
CDR3 DNA: TGTGCCAGTAGTCCCACCGGGACAGGGAGGATTCAGCCCCAGCATTTT
CDR3 protein: CASSPTGTGRIQPQHF

D gene: TRBD2
V gene: TRBV20-1
clone size: NA
J gene: TRBJ2-1
CDR3 DNA: TGCAGTGCGAGTTCTAGCGGGAGGGCCGATGAGCAGTTCTTC
CDR3 protein: CSASSSGRADEQFF

D gene: TRBD2
V gene: TRBV19
clone size: NA
J gene: TRBJ2-7
CDR3 DNA: TGTGCCAGTAGTGGTCCCGGGACTAGCGCCTACGAGCAGTACTTC
CDR3 protein: CASSGPGTSAYEQYF

D gene: NA
V gene: TRBV5-3
clone size: once
J gene: TRBJ1-1
CDR3 DNA: TGTGCCAGAAGCTTGAAGCCCAGGGCGGGAACTGAAGCTTTCTTT
CDR3 protein: CARSLKPRAGTEAFF

D gene: TRBD2
V gene: TRBV19
clone size: once
J gene: TRBJ2-1
CDR3 DNA: TGTGCCAGTACCCCGGGACTAGCGGGAGGGCTGTGGTTCTTC
CDR3 protein: CASTPGLAGGLWFF

D gene: NA
V gene: TRBV28
clone size: NA
J gene: TRBJ1-1
CDR3 DNA: TGTGCCAGCAGCCCCGTGAACACTGAAGCTTTCTTT
CDR3 protein: CASSPVNTEAFF

D gene: TRBD1
V gene: TRBV5-1
clone size: NA
J gene: TRBJ2-2
CDR3 DNA: TGCGCCAGCACGGGCAGGGGGCTTCGGACCGGGGAGCTGTTTTTT
CDR3 protein: CASTGRGLRTGELFF

D gene: NA
V gene: TRBV7-8
clone size: NA
J gene: TRBJ1-3
CDR3 DNA: TGTGCCAGCAGCCCGCGGACAGCAACCCCCTCTGGAAACACCATATATTTT
CDR3 protein: CASSPRTATPSGNTIYF

D gene: TRBD2
V gene: TRBV7-9
clone size: NA
J gene: TRBJ2-1
CDR3 DNA: TGTGCCAGCAGCTTAACTAGCGGGAGAGTCTATGAGCAGTTCTTC
CDR3 protein: CASSLTSGRVYEQFF

D gene: TRBD2
V gene: TRBV19
clone size: NA
J gene: TRBJ2-5
CDR3 DNA: TGTGCCAGTACACGACTAGCGGGAGTTTCGGAGACCCAGTACTTC
CDR3 protein: CASTRLAGVSETQYF

D gene: NA
V gene: TRBV6-6
clone size: NA
J gene: TRBJ1-5
CDR3 DNA: TGTGCCAGCAGTTACTCGGCGGGCGGTGGTAAGCCCCAGCATTTT
CDR3 protein: CASSYSAGGGKPQHF

D gene: TRBD2
V gene: TRBV4-3
clone size: NA
J gene: TRBJ2-3
CDR3 DNA: TGCGCCAGCAGCCAAGTCCCAGCGGGAGGCTCAGATACGCAGTATTTT
CDR3 protein: CASSQVPAGGSDTQYF

D gene: TRBD1
V gene: TRBV6-6
clone size: NA
J gene: TRBJ2-1
CDR3 DNA: TGTGCCAGCAGTTACAGGACAGGTTACAATGAGCAGTTCTTC
CDR3 protein: CASSYRTGYNEQFF

D gene: NA
V gene: TRBV29-1
clone size: NA
J gene: TRBJ2-3
CDR3 DNA: TGCAGCGTTTCCCCGACTCGCACAGATACGCAGTATTTT
CDR3 protein: CSVSPTRTDTQYF

D gene: NA
V gene: TRBV28
clone size: NA
J gene: TRBJ2-4
CDR3 DNA: TGTGCCAGCAGTCTTCCGGTCACCAGACAGGGAGGAAACATTCAGTACTTC
CDR3 protein: CASSLPVTRQGGNIQYF

D gene: NA
V gene: TRBV9
clone size: NA
J gene: TRBJ1-6
CDR3 DNA: TGTGCCAGCAGCGATAAGGGGAATTCACCCCTCCACTTT
CDR3 protein: CASSDKGNSPLHF

D gene: TRBD1
V gene: TRBV5-1
clone size: few
J gene: TRBJ1-6
CDR3 DNA: TGCGCCAGCAGCGCCGGACAGGTTGCTTCACCCCTCCACTTT
CDR3 protein: CASSAGQVASPLHF

D gene: NA
V gene: TRBV29-1
clone size: NA
J gene: TRBJ1-1
CDR3 DNA: TGCAGCGTTGTGGAGGATCCGAACACTGAAGCTTTCTTT
CDR3 protein: CSVVEDPNTEAFF